This T cell receptor (beta chain) was recorded in a study of blood T cell repertoires in COVID-19. Per germline, CDR1 LNHDA and CDR2 SQIVND (reference sequence). V was shortened by 5 bases and J by 0 bases, with 14 bases between the two germline ends. This CDR3 spans 15 amino acids. In the study's own analysis: Cell counts per sample came from amplifying reference gene primers. Repertoires were generated with immunoSEQ multiplex PCR, while TCRdb's copy carries only in-frame clones and drops some. D and trimming come from the DNA, and the V and J calls and clone size come from that table. In the table there are approximately 100,000 clones, around 79% of which are singletons. This clone was seen only once.

The sequence derives from a man in his 70s with active or convalescent COVID-19. The V and J genes are TRBV19 and TRBJ2-7; tentatively, D is TRBD1 (5 bases). Sequenced material: peripheral blood. CDR3 loop: CASSPSTDFSYEQYF. The CDR3 nucleotides are TGTGCCAGTAGTCCTTCGACAGACTTCTCCTACGAGCAGTACTTC.